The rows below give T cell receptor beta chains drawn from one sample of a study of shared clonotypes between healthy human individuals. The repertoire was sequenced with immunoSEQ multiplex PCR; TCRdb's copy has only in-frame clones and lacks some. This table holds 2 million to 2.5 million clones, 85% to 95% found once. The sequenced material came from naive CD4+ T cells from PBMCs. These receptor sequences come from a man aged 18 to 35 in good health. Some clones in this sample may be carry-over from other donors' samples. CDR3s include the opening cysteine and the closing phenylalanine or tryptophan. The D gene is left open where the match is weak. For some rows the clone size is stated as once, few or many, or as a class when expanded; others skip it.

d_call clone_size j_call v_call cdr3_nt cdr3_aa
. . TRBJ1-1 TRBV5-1 TGCGCCAGCAGCGACGTCCCCAGCAGTGAAGCTTTCTTT CASSDVPSSEAFF
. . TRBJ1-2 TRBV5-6 TGTGCCAGCACCCCCGGATTGGGTCTCAACTATGGCTACACCTTC CASTPGLGLNYGYTF
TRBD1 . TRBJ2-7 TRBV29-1 TGCAGCGTTGGCAGGGGGCAATCCTACGAGCAGTACTTC CSVGRGQSYEQYF
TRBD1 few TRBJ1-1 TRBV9 TGTGCCAGCAGCGTAGCCCCGACAGGGGACACTGAAGCTTTCTTT CASSVAPTGDTEAFF
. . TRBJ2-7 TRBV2 TGTGCCAGCGGAACAGGGATCTCCTACGAGCAGTACTTC CASGTGISYEQYF
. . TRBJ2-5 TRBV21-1 TGTGCCAGCAGCAAAGGGAGGGGCCGGGAGACCCAGTACTTC CASSKGRGRETQYF
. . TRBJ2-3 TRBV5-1 TGCGCCAGCAGCCCTCCCGGGGCCTACACAGATACGCAGTATTTT CASSPPGAYTDTQYF
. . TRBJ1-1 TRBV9 TGTGCCAGCAGCGCGTCACAGGGGAACACTGAAGCTTTCTTT CASSASQGNTEAFF
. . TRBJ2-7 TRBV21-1 TGTGCCAGCAGCAAAGCCTGTGGAGAGGTCGAGCAGTACTTC CASSKACGEVEQYF
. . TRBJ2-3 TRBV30 TGTGCCTGGAGTATCGGGTCATCAGATACGCAGTATTTT CAWSIGSSDTQYF
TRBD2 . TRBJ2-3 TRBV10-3 TGTGCCACACTACAGACTAGCGGACGCACAGATACGCAGTATTTT CATLQTSGRTDTQYF
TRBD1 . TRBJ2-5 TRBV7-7 TGTGCCAGCAGCAGGGACAGACAAGAGACCCAGTACTTC CASSRDRQETQYF
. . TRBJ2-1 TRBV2 TGTGCCAGCCAGCTTACGGCCTGGGAGCAGTTCTTC CASQLTAWEQFF
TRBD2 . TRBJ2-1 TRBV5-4 TGTGCCAGCAGAAAAGCGGGAGGCTCCTACAATGAGCAGTTCTTC CASRKAGGSYNEQFF
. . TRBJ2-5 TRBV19 TGTGCCAGTAGTATCGAGAGAGGAGAGACCCAGTACTTC CASSIERGETQYF
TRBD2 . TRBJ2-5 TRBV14 TGTGCCAGCAGCCAGATTAGCGGGAGCTTTGAGACCCAGTACTTC CASSQISGSFETQYF
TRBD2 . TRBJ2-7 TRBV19 TGTGCCAGTAGTGCAATCCTGACTAGCGGGCACTCCTACGAGCAGTACTTC CASSAILTSGHSYEQYF
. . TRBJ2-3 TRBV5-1 TGCGCCAGCAGTCAAGGGGGTAACGTACGCACAGATACGCAGTATTTT CASSQGGNVRTDTQYF
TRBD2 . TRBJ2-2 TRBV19 TGTGCCAGTAGTATTGTGACGGGAGGGCCGGTCACCGGGGAGCTGTTTTTT CASSIVTGGPVTGELFF
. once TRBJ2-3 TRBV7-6 TGTGCCAGCAGCTTAGACGGGGATACGCAGTATTTT CASSLDGDTQYF
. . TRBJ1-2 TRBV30 TGTGCCTGGAGTGAGTTATATGGCTACACCTTC CAWSELYGYTF
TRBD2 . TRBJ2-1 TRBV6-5 TGTGCCAGCCGGATTAGCGGGAGTCTTTACAATGAGCAGTTCTTC CASRISGSLYNEQFF
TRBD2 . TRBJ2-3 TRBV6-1 TGTGCCAGCAGTGAAGCGTGGCTAGCGGGAGGGCCTTGGCAGGATACGCAGTATTTT CASSEAWLAGGPWQDTQYF
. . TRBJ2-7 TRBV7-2 TGTGCCAGCAGCTTAGGAACACCCAACTCCTACGAGCAGTACTTC CASSLGTPNSYEQYF
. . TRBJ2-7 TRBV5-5 TGTGCCAGCAGCAATAGGGCCCAAGTCTACGAGCAGTACTTC CASSNRAQVYEQYF
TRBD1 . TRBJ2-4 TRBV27 TGTGCCAGCAGCTCCGGGACAGACTTCCTAGCCAAAAACATTCAGTACTTC CASSSGTDFLAKNIQYF
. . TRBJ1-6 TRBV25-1 TGTGCCAGCCGGCAGGGATATAATTCACCCCTCCACTTT CASRQGYNSPLHF
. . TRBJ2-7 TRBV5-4 TGTGCCAGCAGCTTGGACAGGGAGGTTTACGAGCAGTACTTC CASSLDREVYEQYF
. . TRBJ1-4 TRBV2 TGTGCCAGCAGTGAACGCATCATCGGTGAAAAACTGTTTTTT CASSERIIGEKLFF
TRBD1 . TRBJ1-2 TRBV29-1 TGCAGCGTTGAGAGATCAGGGGGTTATGGCTACACCTTC CSVERSGGYGYTF
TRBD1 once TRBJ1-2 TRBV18 TGTGCCAGCTCAGGACAGGGGGCGTTAGCTAACTATGGCTACACCTTC CASSGQGALANYGYTF
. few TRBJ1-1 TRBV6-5 TGTGCCAGCAGTCCACGGATGAATGAAGCTTTCTTT CASSPRMNEAFF